In its sample, the clone carrying this T cell receptor (beta chain) was seen a few times. The record originates from a study of blood T cell repertoires in COVID-19. Across the study: COVID-19 samples from acute and convalescent phases originated in the United States, Italy and Spain. Sample material is recorded as cDNA or gDNA derived from T cells, B-cell-depleted T cells, or PBMCs.

The CDR3 consists of 14 residues. The V segment lost 8 bases and the J segment 5 bases; nucleotides outside the gene matches: 6. Germline V gene sequence: CDR1 MNHNY, CDR2 SVGAGI (reference sequence). Original handling: Estimation of nucleated cell counts relied on the amplification of reference gene primers. Method: immunoSEQ multiplex PCR; TCRdb's copy keeps in-frame clones and lacks some. The V and J calls and clone size come from that table; D and trimming were worked out from the DNA. The table has 150,000 to 200,000 clones, 80% to 90% seen once; the top ten hold around a fifth. This TCR was recovered from a woman in her 70s who had recovered from COVID-19. The chain joins TRBV6-6 to TRBJ2-3, with 11 bases that match TRBD1. The sequenced material came from peripheral blood. The CDR3 loop reads CASAGTGGGDTQYF. The CDR3 region has the DNA TGTGCCAGCGCCGGGACAGGGGGTGGAGATACGCAGTATTTT.